These 21 T cell receptor beta chains were all obtained from the same sample, sequenced in a study of T cells in Graves' hyperthyroidism and ophthalmopathy. Researchers took RNA transcripts and amplified the TCR beta CDR3 regions from them. Using the HTBI primer set, a first-round RT-PCR was run on the TCR CDR3. TCRdb reprocessed the multiplex PCR reads with MiXCR, giving one entry per CDR3 protein. The sample has 300,000 to 350,000 distinct CDR3 sequences; approximately 16% are singletons. The sample taken for sequencing was blood. The receptor source for this set is a man aged 25-45 years with Graves' hyperthyroidism.

There are many counts of this clonotype. The genes are TRBV7-8 and TRBJ2-1, with D unclear. Germline V lookup: CDR1 SGHVS, CDR2 FQNEAQ. CDR3 length: 14 residues. V lost 0 bases and J lost 6, with 9 bases in between. The CDR3: CASSLALSLNEQFF. The CDR3 bases are TGTGCCAGCAGCTTAGCGCTCAGCCTCAATGAGCAGTTCTTC.

The chain is built from TRBV2 and TRBJ2-7; the D gene is possibly TRBD1 (6 bases). Looked up from germline, CDR1 is SNHLY and CDR2 is FYNNEI. V shed 6 bases and J shed 2 bases, with 14 bases lying between them. The CDR3 is 14 amino acids. The CDR3 DNA sequence: TGTGCCAGCAGGGGAAGACAGGCCGCCTACGAGCAGTACTTC. It codes for CASRGRQAAYEQYF.

Worth noting for this clonotype: The junction does not match germline at one end; this may be a read error. The V gene is TRBV11-1, the J gene TRBJ2-7; TRBD1 is a possible D gene (6 bases). The CDR3 runs to 13 residues. The germline V gene has CDR1 SGHAT and CDR2 FQDESV (reference sequence). In DNA form, the CDR3 reads TGTGCCAGCAGCTACAGGGATGGCTACGAGCGGTACTTC. Protein product: CASSYRDGYERYF.

On this clonotype: Likely a read error: the CDR3 ends without its conserved phenylalanine or tryptophan. The chain recombines TRBV7-9 with TRBJ2-7; TRBD1 matches 9 bases. Germline trimming cut 5 bases from V and 5 bases from J; bases unmatched to any gene: 13. The germline V gene encodes CDR1 SEHNR and CDR2 FQNEAQ (reference sequence). This CDR3 has 16 residues. CDR3 DNA sequence: TGTGCCAGCAGCCATCTTCCGGGACAGGGAAAGCACGAGCAGTACCTC. Amino acids: CASSHLPGQGKHEQYL.

The table lists this clonotype with many counts. The gene calls are TRBV18 and TRBJ2-1, with unresolved D. V dropped 2 bases and J dropped 6 bases, with 17 bases sitting between them. Per germline, CDR1 KGHSH and CDR2 LQKENI. The CDR3 contains 16 residues. The chain's CDR3 is CASSPEGSLVGNEQFF. DNA for the CDR3: TGTGCCAGCTCACCAGAAGGTAGCTTGGTGGGCAATGAGCAGTTCTTC.

The chain carries TRBV28 and TRBJ1-5; D may be TRBD1 (5 bases). This CDR3 spans 17 amino acids. Germline V lookup: CDR1 MDHEN, CDR2 SYDVKM. Between the trimmed V and J ends, which lost 5 bases and 0 bases, there was a span of 17 bases. The CDR3 loop is CASSPGTDAISNQPQHF. CDR3 in DNA: TGTGCCAGCAGTCCCGGGACCGATGCTATTAGCAATCAGCCCCAGCATTTT.

This clonotype came up a few times. This chain uses TRBV29-1 with TRBJ1-1, with TRBD1 as a possible D gene (5 bases). The CDR3 is 12 amino acids. Germline-derived CDR1 and CDR2 are SQVTM and ANQGSEA. The V end lost 7 bases, the J end lost 1 base, and 10 bases lay between the germline ends. CDR3 in DNA: TGCAGCGCGGGGGGAGCGAACACTGAAGCTTTCTTT. Amino acid sequence: CSAGGANTEAFF.

The gene calls are TRBV13 and TRBJ2-7; TRBD2 agrees at 9 bases. The CDR3 runs 14 residues. V was pared by 5 bases and J by 5 bases, with 7 bases of the junction left unmatched. From germline, CDR1 is PRHDT and CDR2 FYEKMQ (reference sequence). CDR3 in DNA: TGTGCCAGCAGCACGGGGACTAGCATCCACGAGCAGTACTTC. Its protein is CASSTGTSIHEQYF.

The sample holds many counts of this clonotype. This chain joins TRBV18 and TRBJ2-7, with D tentatively TRBD2 (6 bases). This CDR3 comprises 14 residues. Per germline, CDR1 KGHSH and CDR2 LQKENI. The V and J ends lost 6 bases and 1 base respectively, with 13 bases between them. CDR3 sequence: CASSPSGVSYEQYF. The CDR3 bases are TGTGCCAGCTCCCCCTCGGGAGTATCCTACGAGCAGTACTTC.

This clonotype was seen a few times. The chain links TRBV19 to TRBJ2-1, with 10 bases identical to TRBD2. Germline lookup yields CDR1 LNHDA and CDR2 SQIVND (reference sequence). J lost 8 bases, V lost 5 bases, and 9 bases had no gene match. This CDR3 region has 15 residues. DNA for the CDR3: TGTGCCAGTAGTTGGGGGCTAGCGGGAGCCTATGAGCAGTTCTTC. Encoded protein: CASSWGLAGAYEQFF.

This clonotype was counted many times. The rearrangement links TRBV7-8 to TRBJ2-3, with 7 bases that match TRBD2. The trim removed 1 base at V and 0 bases at J, leaving 7 bases unmatched. This CDR3 comprises 17 residues. Germline CDR1 reads SGHVS; CDR2 reads FQNEAQ. The CDR3 here is CASSLEPSGVSTDTQYF. The DNA of the CDR3 is TGTGCCAGCAGCTTAGAACCCAGCGGGGTAAGCACAGATACGCAGTATTTT.

This clonotype was counted ten times or more. The chain is built from TRBV6-1 and TRBJ1-5; D unresolved. The germline V gene has CDR1 MNHNS and CDR2 SASEGT. The CDR3 length is 14 residues. Trimming cost V 7 bases and J 6 bases, with 16 bases left between them. CDR3 residues: CASTSNPRAQPQHF. CDR3 in DNA: TGTGCCAGCACTAGTAACCCCCGCGCTCAGCCCCAGCATTTT.

The chain carries TRBV7-2 and TRBJ1-1; perhaps TRBD1 as D (6 bases). The CDR3 totals 15 residues. V dropped 3 bases and J dropped 2 bases, with 13 bases sitting between them. Germline V gene data show CDR1 as SGHTA and CDR2 as FQGNSA. The CDR3 protein is CASSLISGANTEAFF. Here the CDR3 DNA reads TGTGCCAGCAGCTTGATATCAGGGGCCAACACTGAAGCTTTCTTT.

The V and J genes are TRBV2 and TRBJ2-5; D unresolved. V shed 6 bases and J shed 2 bases, with 4 bases lying between them. The CDR3 contains 11 residues. Germline lookup yields CDR1 SNHLY and CDR2 FYNNEI. The CDR3 loop reads CASRPQETQYF. For the CDR3, the DNA is TGTGCCAGCAGGCCTCAAGAGACCCAGTACTTC.

This clonotype appeared a few times. The genes are TRBV3-1 and TRBJ1-5; TRBD1 matches at 9 bases. J gave up 0 bases and V 4 bases, and 7 bases lay outside the gene matches. From germline, CDR1 is LGHDT and CDR2 YNNKEL (reference sequence). This CDR3 spans 17 amino acids. CDR3 sequence: CASSLGGQGLSNQPQHF. CDR3 nucleotides: TGTGCCAGCAGCCTAGGGGGACAGGGCCTTAGCAATCAGCCCCAGCATTTT.

This clonotype was seen ten or more times. The chain couples TRBV2 to TRBJ2-1; 10 nucleotides agree with TRBD2. Unmatched junction bases numbered 8, after V lost 3 bases and J lost 9 bases. The CDR3 has 15 residues. Germline V gives CDR1 SNHLY, CDR2 FYNNEI. CDR3 nucleotides: TGTGCCAGCAGTGAGGGGCTAGCGGGGGAGGGTGAGCAGTTCTTC. Amino acid sequence: CASSEGLAGEGEQFF. The whole variable domain, remainder taken from reference TRBV2 and TRBJ2-1, is EPEVTQTPSHQVTQMGQEVILRCVPISNHLYFYWYRQILGQKVEFLVSFYNNEISEKSEIFDDQFSVERPDGSNFTLKIRSTKLEDSAMYFCASSEGLAGEGEQFFGPGTRLTVL.

In regard to this clonotype: A read error is possible here, since a much larger clone lies one base away. The chain carries TRBV28 and TRBJ2-3; D is possibly TRBD2 (6 bases). V dropped 2 bases and J dropped 4 bases, with 13 bases sitting between them. Looked up from germline, CDR1 is MDHEN and CDR2 is SYDVKM. The CDR3 covers 15 residues. The CDR3 region has the DNA TGTGCCAGCAGTTTAGTCGGAGGGGACGCAGATACGCAGTATTTT. It encodes CASSLVGGDADTQYF.

The rearrangement uses TRBV14 and TRBJ1-2; tentatively, D is TRBD1 (5 bases). Germline CDR1 SGHDN, CDR2 FVKESK. Deletions cut 6 bases from V and 4 bases from J, with 12 bases between. This CDR3 region has 13 residues. The CDR3: CASSSGTRYGYTF. CDR3 bases: TGTGCCAGCAGTTCCGGGACCCGCTATGGCTACACCTTC. The variable domain in full, completed from reference TRBV14 and TRBJ1-2, reads EAGVTQFPSHSVIEKGQTVTLRCDPISGHDNLYWYRRVMGKEIKFLLHFVKESKQDESGMPNNRFLAERTGGTYSTLKVQPAELEDSGVYFCASSSGTRYGYTFGSGTRLTVV.

This clonotype was counted a few times. This chain uses TRBV29-1 with TRBJ1-6, with D uncertain. V was trimmed by 4 bases and J by 7 bases, leaving 11 bases between them. The CDR3 length is 13 residues. Germline V gene sequence: CDR1 SQVTM, CDR2 ANQGSEA. The CDR3 coding sequence is TGCAGCGTTGCGGTGCAAATGAATTCACCCCTCCACTTT. Protein: CSVAVQMNSPLHF.

This clonotype was detected ten times or more. DNA for the CDR3: TGTGCCAGCAGCGACCGAAAGAACGAGCAGTACTTC. Encoded protein: CASSDRKNEQYF. The chain couples TRBV28 to TRBJ2-7, with D hard to call. In germline, CDR1 is MDHEN, CDR2 SYDVKM. There are 12 residues in the CDR3. The ends were cut back, 6 bases at V and 5 bases at J, with 11 bases in the middle.

This clonotype was seen repeatedly, ten times or more. The V call is TRBV10-1, the J call TRBJ2-3; D not certain. The CDR3 consists of 13 residues. Trimming cost V 2 bases and J 1 base, with 4 bases left between them. Germline V CDR1 and CDR2: WNHNN, SYGVQD (reference sequence). The CDR3 sequence: CASSEGGTDTQYF. In DNA, the CDR3 is TGCGCCAGCAGTGAGGGGGGCACAGATACGCAGTATTTT.